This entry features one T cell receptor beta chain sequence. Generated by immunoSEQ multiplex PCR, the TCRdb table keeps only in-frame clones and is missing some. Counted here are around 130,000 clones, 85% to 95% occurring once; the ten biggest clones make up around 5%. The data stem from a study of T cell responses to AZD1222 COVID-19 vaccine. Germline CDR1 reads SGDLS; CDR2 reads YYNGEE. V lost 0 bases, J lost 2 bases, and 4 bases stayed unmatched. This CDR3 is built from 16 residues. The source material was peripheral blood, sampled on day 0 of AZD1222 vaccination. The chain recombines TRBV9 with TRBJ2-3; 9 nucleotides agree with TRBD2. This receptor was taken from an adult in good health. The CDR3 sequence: CASSVVSGGLTDTQYF. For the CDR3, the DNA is TGTGCCAGCAGCGTAGTAAGCGGGGGGCTCACAGATACGCAGTATTTT. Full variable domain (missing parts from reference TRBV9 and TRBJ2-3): DSGVTQTPKHLITATGQRVTLRCSPRSGDLSVYWYQQSLDQGLQFLIQYYNGEERAKGNILERFSAQQFPDLHSELNLSSLELGDSALYFCASSVVSGGLTDTQYFGPGTRLTVL.